This TCR beta chain is from a study of cytomegalovirus exposure and HLA in healthy donors. Per the germline V gene, CDR1 is SGHTA and CDR2 is FQGNSA. V was pared by 0 bases and J by 4 bases, with 12 bases between. This CDR3 spans 15 amino acids. The PCR made use of 60 Vbeta and 13 Jbeta primers. Only in-frame clones appear in the TCRdb table, and some are missing; sequencing was by immunoSEQ multiplex PCR. The sample includes some 130,000 clones, around 76% of them seen just once. Nominal health characterized the donors when sampled, though unrecorded immune exposures were likely. This clonotype was sampled from a male donor in good health and CMV-seronegative. Material for sequencing was PBMCs. The chain joins TRBV7-2 to TRBJ1-2; weak D call: TRBD1 (5 bases). This CDR3 is CASSLAVGGTYGYTF. The CDR3 coding sequence is TGTGCCAGCAGCTTAGCGGTCGGGGGGACCTATGGCTACACCTTC.